A selection of T cell receptor beta chains follows, all from one sample in a study of CD8+ T cells in alopecia areata. Sequenced by immunoSEQ multiplex PCR; TCRdb stores in-frame clones only, minus some. The sample yields 200,000 to 250,000 clones, 64% seen once. The specimen was CD4+ T cells sorted from blood, collected at week 4, from a patient treated with tofacitinib. The receptors here all came from a human donor with alopecia areata. Both conserved end residues are part of each CDR3. Fields, in order: CDR3 DNA, CDR3 protein, J gene, V gene, D gene, clone size. D genes are given only for firm matches. The listing skips clone size in some rows; elsewhere it reads once, few, many or a size class.

CDR3 DNA: TGTGCCAGCAGCTTAGCGCTTAACTCGGATACGCAGTATTTT
CDR3 protein: CASSLALNSDTQYF
J gene: TRBJ2-3
V gene: TRBV7-2
D gene: NA
clone size: NA

CDR3 DNA: TGTGCCAGTACGCAGGGTAATGGCTACACCTTC
CDR3 protein: CASTQGNGYTF
J gene: TRBJ1-2
V gene: TRBV6-5
D gene: NA
clone size: few

CDR3 DNA: TGTGCCAGCATGAGAGACAGGGTGAGCAATCAGCCCCAGCATTTT
CDR3 protein: CASMRDRVSNQPQHF
J gene: TRBJ1-5
V gene: TRBV2
D gene: TRBD1
clone size: NA

CDR3 DNA: TGCAGCGTTCTCAATCCGGAGACCCAGTACTTC
CDR3 protein: CSVLNPETQYF
J gene: TRBJ2-5
V gene: TRBV29-1
D gene: NA
clone size: NA

CDR3 DNA: TGTGCCAGCAGCTCCCCAGGAGATACGCAGTATTTT
CDR3 protein: CASSSPGDTQYF
J gene: TRBJ2-3
V gene: TRBV11-2
D gene: NA
clone size: NA

CDR3 DNA: TGTGCCAGCGGGTGGGGCACTGAAGCTTTCTTT
CDR3 protein: CASGWGTEAFF
J gene: TRBJ1-1
V gene: TRBV19
D gene: NA
clone size: NA

CDR3 DNA: TGCGCCAGCAGCTTAAGCGGGGGGATTCAAGAGACCCAGTACTTC
CDR3 protein: CASSLSGGIQETQYF
J gene: TRBJ2-5
V gene: TRBV5-1
D gene: TRBD2
clone size: NA

CDR3 DNA: TGCGCCAGCAGCTTGGATGGGTTCCCAACACCAGATACGCAGTATTTT
CDR3 protein: CASSLDGFPTPDTQYF
J gene: TRBJ2-3
V gene: TRBV5-1
D gene: NA
clone size: NA

CDR3 DNA: TGTGCCAGCAGCCGAGGTTCTAATGAAAAACTGTTTTTT
CDR3 protein: CASSRGSNEKLFF
J gene: TRBJ1-4
V gene: TRBV14
D gene: NA
clone size: NA

CDR3 DNA: TGTGCCAGCAGCCAAGGGGACAGCGCGGAGCAGTTCTTC
CDR3 protein: CASSQGDSAEQFF
J gene: TRBJ2-1
V gene: TRBV4-2
D gene: TRBD1
clone size: once

CDR3 DNA: TGTGCCTCCCGCTCCTACGAGCAGTACTTC
CDR3 protein: CASRSYEQYF
J gene: TRBJ2-7
V gene: TRBV2
D gene: NA
clone size: NA

CDR3 DNA: TGCGCCAGCAGCTTAGATGAGACAGGGGTTTCACCCCTCCACTTT
CDR3 protein: CASSLDETGVSPLHF
J gene: TRBJ1-6
V gene: TRBV5-1
D gene: TRBD1
clone size: NA

CDR3 DNA: TGTGCCAGCGTTCGGAACTCTGGAAACACCATATATTTT
CDR3 protein: CASVRNSGNTIYF
J gene: TRBJ1-3
V gene: TRBV6-6
D gene: NA
clone size: medium-sized

CDR3 DNA: TGTGCCAGCAGCGTACAAACGGGGGGGCCAGAGACCCAGTACTTC
CDR3 protein: CASSVQTGGPETQYF
J gene: TRBJ2-5
V gene: TRBV9
D gene: TRBD2
clone size: NA

CDR3 DNA: TGCAGCACCCACAGGGAACTTGGGCCCCAGCATTTT
CDR3 protein: CSTHRELGPQHF
J gene: TRBJ1-5
V gene: TRBV29-1
D gene: NA
clone size: NA

CDR3 DNA: TGCAGCGTTGCCAGGGAAGAGACCCAGTACTTC
CDR3 protein: CSVAREETQYF
J gene: TRBJ2-5
V gene: TRBV29-1
D gene: NA
clone size: NA

CDR3 DNA: TGTGCCTGGAACACGGGGAACACCGGGGAGCTGTTTTTT
CDR3 protein: CAWNTGNTGELFF
J gene: TRBJ2-2
V gene: TRBV30
D gene: NA
clone size: NA

CDR3 DNA: TGTGCCAGCAGCTTAGAAGTGGGCGAGCAGTACTTC
CDR3 protein: CASSLEVGEQYF
J gene: TRBJ2-7
V gene: TRBV7-2
D gene: NA
clone size: few

CDR3 DNA: TGTGCCAGCAGCTTGTCGGGGGGTACGCACACTGAAGCTTTCTTT
CDR3 protein: CASSLSGGTHTEAFF
J gene: TRBJ1-1
V gene: TRBV7-9
D gene: NA
clone size: few

CDR3 DNA: TGTGCCAGCAAGCAGGGTGGGAATTCACCCCTCCACTTT
CDR3 protein: CASKQGGNSPLHF
J gene: TRBJ1-6
V gene: TRBV27
D gene: NA
clone size: once

CDR3 DNA: TGTGCCAGCAGTTACTCGTGGGACAGCGGCGATACGCAGTATTTT
CDR3 protein: CASSYSWDSGDTQYF
J gene: TRBJ2-3
V gene: TRBV6-5
D gene: TRBD1
clone size: few

CDR3 DNA: TGTGCCATCAGTGCTGAGTTCGGGACCGGAGGGAACATTCAGTACTTC
CDR3 protein: CAISAEFGTGGNIQYF
J gene: TRBJ2-4
V gene: TRBV10-3
D gene: NA
clone size: few

CDR3 DNA: TGTGCCAGCAGCGTAGGAGGGGACCCCACCGGGGAGCTGTTTTTT
CDR3 protein: CASSVGGDPTGELFF
J gene: TRBJ2-2
V gene: TRBV9
D gene: NA
clone size: NA

CDR3 DNA: TGCAGCGGCGGACGGAGCATGAACACTGAAGCTTTCTTT
CDR3 protein: CSGGRSMNTEAFF
J gene: TRBJ1-1
V gene: TRBV29-1
D gene: NA
clone size: NA

CDR3 DNA: TGTGCCAGCAGCCAAGAGTGGGTAGCGGGGACTAAGACCCAGTACTTC
CDR3 protein: CASSQEWVAGTKTQYF
J gene: TRBJ2-5
V gene: TRBV4-2
D gene: TRBD2
clone size: NA

CDR3 DNA: TGCAGCGTTGGGCGACTAGCGGGGGTCCCTGAGCAGTTCTTC
CDR3 protein: CSVGRLAGVPEQFF
J gene: TRBJ2-1
V gene: TRBV29-1
D gene: TRBD2
clone size: NA

CDR3 DNA: TGTGCCTCTGCGGGGTCCCAAGAGACCCAGTACTTC
CDR3 protein: CASAGSQETQYF
J gene: TRBJ2-5
V gene: TRBV7-9
D gene: NA
clone size: NA

CDR3 DNA: TGTGCCAGCAGAAGCGGGGACGAGTACGAGCAGTACTTC
CDR3 protein: CASRSGDEYEQYF
J gene: TRBJ2-7
V gene: TRBV6-5
D gene: TRBD2
clone size: NA

CDR3 DNA: TGTGCCTGGAGTGTTCGGGGGAATGAGCAGTTCTTC
CDR3 protein: CAWSVRGNEQFF
J gene: TRBJ2-1
V gene: TRBV30
D gene: NA
clone size: NA

CDR3 DNA: TGTGCCTGGAGCGGGACAAACGGGGCCAACGTCCTGACTTTC
CDR3 protein: CAWSGTNGANVLTF
J gene: TRBJ2-6
V gene: TRBV30
D gene: NA
clone size: NA

CDR3 DNA: TGCAGCGTTCCCCCGAGCGAGCAGTTCTTC
CDR3 protein: CSVPPSEQFF
J gene: TRBJ2-1
V gene: TRBV29-1
D gene: NA
clone size: NA

CDR3 DNA: TGTGCCAGCAGCACCCAGGGAAGTGGGAATCAGCCCCAGCATTTT
CDR3 protein: CASSTQGSGNQPQHF
J gene: TRBJ1-5
V gene: TRBV7-2
D gene: NA
clone size: NA

CDR3 DNA: TGCGCCAGCAGTCAATGTTACCCGTCCCCCCTCAATCAGCCCCAGCATTTT
CDR3 protein: CASSQCYPSPLNQPQHF
J gene: TRBJ1-5
V gene: TRBV23-1
D gene: NA
clone size: few

CDR3 DNA: TGTGCCAGCAGCCAGGGGTATGGCTACACCTTC
CDR3 protein: CASSQGYGYTF
J gene: TRBJ1-2
V gene: TRBV6-6
D gene: NA
clone size: NA

CDR3 DNA: TGTGCCAGCAGCCAAGATGGAAAAAACGAGCAGTACTTC
CDR3 protein: CASSQDGKNEQYF
J gene: TRBJ2-7
V gene: TRBV4-2
D gene: NA
clone size: few

CDR3 DNA: TGTGCCAGCAGTGCCGGGCAGGGGCAAGAGACCCAGTACTTC
CDR3 protein: CASSAGQGQETQYF
J gene: TRBJ2-5
V gene: TRBV2
D gene: NA
clone size: NA